This T cell receptor (beta chain) originates from a study of CD8 T cells in ankylosing spondylitis. Study observations and caveats: A TCR beta motif made of 7 to 9 highly homologous variants seemed typical of ankylosing spondylitis blood. In the blood and synovial fluid of reactive arthritis, some motif variants had been previously reported. It was reported that disease-linked clones were significantly enriched in matched ankylosing spondylitis synovial fluid.

The TCR beta libraries were generated through quantitative 5'-RACE incorporating molecular barcodes. TCRdb re-analysed the 5' RACE reads in MiXCR, keeping a single row per CDR3 protein. The repertoire holds 100,000 or so distinct CDR3 sequences, approximately 25% seen once, with roughly an eighth in the top ten. Of note for this clonotype: Its antigen is unidentified.

This CDR3 contains 16 residues. Trimming took off 0 bases at V and 4 bases at J, with 15 bases between the two ends. Germline values: CDR1 LGHDT, CDR2 YNNKEL (reference sequence). The V and J genes are TRBV3-1 and TRBJ2-5; unclear D gene. This TCR was sampled from a male donor with ankylosing spondylitis. The material sequenced was synovial fluid, either unsorted or a sorted T cell fraction (not recorded which). CDR3 bases: TGTGCCAGCAGCCAAGAGCCTACTACCACGGGAGAGACCCAGTACTTC. Protein: CASSQEPTTTGETQYF.